The 22 T cell receptor beta chains presented below share a single source sample, sequenced in a study of T cell changes during pregnancy in multiple sclerosis. Generated by immunoSEQ multiplex PCR, the TCRdb table keeps only in-frame clones and is missing some. The sample holds roughly 23,000 clones, 70% to 90% seen once. This specimen consisted of CD4+ T cells from peripheral blood mononuclear cells, obtained in the first trimester of pregnancy. Receptors were obtained from a female donor in good health, enrolled as a control in a pregnancy study.

This chain links TRBV10-2 with TRBJ2-7, with 7 bases aligning to TRBD1. From germline, CDR1 is WSHSY and CDR2 SAAADI. This CDR3 has 15 amino acids. V shed 6 bases, J shed 3 bases, and the junction held 11 bases outside the gene matches. The CDR3 DNA follows: TGCGCCAGCAGAGGGGACAGTTTGCGATTCTACGAGCAGTACTTC. It encodes CASRGDSLRFYEQYF.

V usage is TRBV4-1 and J usage is TRBJ2-2; 9 positions agree with TRBD1. Trimming removed 1 base from V and 6 bases from J; junction bases left unmatched: 12. Germline-derived CDR1 and CDR2 are MGHRA and YSYEKL. The CDR3 is 18 amino acids. DNA of the CDR3: TGCGCCAGCAGCCAAGGACAAGGGTTTGGGACAGGGTCCGGGGAGCTGTTTTTT. Encoded protein: CASSQGQGFGTGSGELFF.

There are a few counts of this clone. This rearrangement joins TRBV19 to TRBJ1-4, with a possible D match to TRBD1 (6 bases). The germline V gene has CDR1 LNHDA and CDR2 SQIVND (reference sequence). V was clipped by 5 bases and J by 3 bases, with 13 bases between them. This CDR3 comprises 15 residues. The CDR3 coding sequence is TGTGCCAGTAGTGTCGGACAGCTCTCTAATGAAAAACTGTTTTTT. Protein: CASSVGQLSNEKLFF.

V usage is TRBV13 and J usage is TRBJ1-2, with D uncertain. The V gene lost 0 bases and the J gene lost 2 bases, with 4 bases spanning the gap. The CDR3 loop spans 13 amino acids. The germline V gene has CDR1 PRHDT and CDR2 FYEKMQ (reference sequence). The CDR3 is CASSLGRNYGYTF. The CDR3 DNA reads TGTGCCAGCAGCTTAGGACGGAACTATGGCTACACCTTC.

Only one count was recorded for this clone. The chain recombines TRBV27 with TRBJ2-1, with D unresolved. This CDR3 is 15 amino acids long. The V and J ends lost 6 bases and 1 base respectively, with 13 bases between them. CDR1 and CDR2 from the germline V gene are MNHEY and SMNVEV (reference sequence). CDR3 DNA sequence: TGTGCCAGCAGCCCGGGTGTTAAATCCTACAATGAGCAGTTCTTC. Translated, it gives CASSPGVKSYNEQFF.

The chain joins TRBV27 to TRBJ2-2, with D uncertain. The V and J ends lost 6 bases and 5 bases respectively, with 13 bases between them. This CDR3 is built from 14 residues. Germline V CDR1 and CDR2: MNHEY, SMNVEV (reference sequence). The CDR3 here is CASSLTPLTGELFF. DNA for the CDR3: TGTGCCAGCAGCCTTACACCTTTAACCGGGGAGCTGTTTTTT.

This chain links TRBV19 with TRBJ2-2; 13 bases line up with TRBD2. Germline CDR1 LNHDA, CDR2 SQIVND (reference sequence). The CDR3 extends over 17 amino acids. The junction had 7 bases not matched to a gene; V was cut back by 5 bases and J by 4 bases. The CDR3 DNA follows: TGTGCCAGTAGTGGCTTCCGGACTAGCGGGGGCACCGGGGAGCTGTTTTTT. This translates into CASSGFRTSGGTGELFF.

The rearrangement links TRBV2 to TRBJ1-5; no clear D gene. This CDR3 is 13 amino acids long. Germline assignment: CDR1 SNHLY and CDR2 FYNNEI. V lost 6 bases, J lost 3 bases, and 9 bases lay in between. The DNA for the CDR3 is TGTGCCAGCAGGTACAGTAACAATCAGCCCCAGCATTTT. It yields the protein CASRYSNNQPQHF.

The J gene is TRBJ2-7, the V gene TRBV7-7; the match to TRBD1 covers 9 bases. The germline gives CDR1 SSHAT, CDR2 FNYEAQ (reference sequence). V was clipped by 1 base and J by 5 bases; unmatched bases: 15. The CDR3 sequence is 18 residues long. CDR3 region: CASSLVRDRVYCEDEQYF. The CDR3 DNA follows: TGTGCCAGCAGCTTAGTACGGGACAGGGTCTATTGTGAGGACGAGCAGTACTTC.

The chain is built from TRBV5-4 and TRBJ1-3, with 10 bases aligning to TRBD1. The CDR3 sequence is 15 residues long. Germline CDR1 SGHNT, CDR2 YYREEE (reference sequence). V lost 4 bases to trimming and J lost 2 bases; unmatched junction nucleotides: 3. The DNA of the CDR3 is TGTGCCAGCAGCAATGACAGGGGGCCTGGAAACACCATATATTTT. Its translation: CASSNDRGPGNTIYF.

The V call is TRBV6-1, the J call TRBJ2-5; 8 bases fit TRBD2. This CDR3 region has 15 residues. Trimming took 4 bases from V and 7 from J; bases not matched to a gene: 11. CDR1 is MNHNS, CDR2 SASEGT, per germline. The CDR3 bases are TGTGCCAGCAGTGTCCCAGCGGGGGTGAAGGGGACCCAGTACTTC. Its protein is CASSVPAGVKGTQYF.

This clone showed up just once. The genes are TRBV30 and TRBJ2-3; possibly TRBD2 for D (6 bases). CDR1 and CDR2 from the germline V gene are GTSNPN and SVGIG (reference sequence). This CDR3 has 15 residues. The germline V and J ends were trimmed by 0 bases and 0 bases, with 10 bases remaining between them. CDR3 sequence reads: CAWSVFGGSTDTQYF. The CDR3 region has the DNA TGTGCCTGGAGTGTATTCGGGGGTAGCACAGATACGCAGTATTTT.

The CDR3, as DNA: TGTGCCAGCAGCTCGGGGGGGGGCAATCAGCCCCAGCATTTT. Translating gives CASSSGGGNQPQHF. This rearrangement joins TRBV5-4 to TRBJ1-5, with TRBD1 as a possible D gene (5 bases). CDR1 is SGHNT and CDR2 is YYREEE in the germline V gene (reference sequence). This CDR3 region has 14 residues. Trimming left V 3 bases short and J 2 bases short, with 9 bases between. Using reference TRBV5-4 and TRBJ1-5 for the parts outside the CDR3, the full variable domain is ETGVTQSPTHLIKTRGQQVTLRCSSQSGHNTVSWYQQALGQGPQFIFQYYREEENGRGNFPPRFSGLQFPNYSSELNVNALELDDSALYLCASSSGGGNQPQHFGDGTRLSIL.

V gene TRBV5-1 combines with J gene TRBJ2-7, with TRBD2 as a possible D gene (5 bases). The germline V and J ends were trimmed by 4 bases and 4 bases, with 15 bases remaining between them. Per germline, CDR1 SGHRS and CDR2 YFSETQ. The CDR3 totals 14 residues. The CDR3 region has the DNA TGCGCCAGCAGCCTACAAGGCGGGCGGTACGAGCAGTACTTC. This encodes CASSLQGGRYEQYF.

This clone appeared a single time. The chain carries TRBV28 and TRBJ2-1, with TRBD2 matching 9 bases. The V segment lost 1 base and the J segment 5 bases; nucleotides outside the gene matches: 6. Looked up from germline, CDR1 is MDHEN and CDR2 is SYDVKM. This CDR3 has 16 residues. The CDR3 reads CASSLFQREANNEQFF. The CDR3 DNA is TGTGCCAGCAGTTTATTCCAGCGGGAGGCTAACAATGAGCAGTTCTTC.

The CDR3 here is CASSQQPGQDYGGYTF. CDR3 sequence (DNA): TGTGCCAGCAGTCAACAGCCGGGACAGGACTACGGTGGCTACACCTTC. The V call is TRBV7-3, the J call TRBJ1-2; 8 nucleotides line up with TRBD1. Trimming at V came to 6 bases and at J to 7 bases, leaving 16 bases not matched to a gene. Germline-derived CDR1 and CDR2 are SGHTA and FQGTGA. This CDR3 comprises 16 residues.

The rearrangement links TRBV9 to TRBJ1-4; weak D call: TRBD1 (5 bases). Germline assignment: CDR1 SGDLS and CDR2 YYNGEE. V was clipped by 4 bases and J by 8 bases, with 12 bases between them. The CDR3 runs 13 residues. CDR3 DNA: TGTGCCAGCAGCACCCAACAGGAGGAAAAACTGTTTTTT. Translation: CASSTQQEEKLFF.

The chain carries TRBV18 and TRBJ2-7, with 10 bases lining up with TRBD1. The V gene's germline CDR1 is KGHSH and CDR2 LQKENI. CDR3 length: 16 amino acids. The V gene end was trimmed by 2 bases and the J gene end by 3 bases; junction bases not matched to a gene: 7. CDR3 in amino acids: CASSPFATGGNYEQYF. CDR3 DNA sequence: TGTGCCAGCTCACCATTCGCGACAGGGGGCAACTACGAGCAGTACTTC.

The V gene is TRBV5-1, the J gene TRBJ2-3; 14 bases are shared with TRBD2. CDR1 and CDR2 (germline): SGHRS, YFSETQ. The CDR3 length is 18 residues. V lost 0 bases to trimming and J lost 1 base; unmatched junction nucleotides: 4. The CDR3 loop reads CASSLAGLAGGGTDTQYF. In DNA form, the CDR3 reads TGCGCCAGCAGCTTGGCCGGACTAGCGGGAGGAGGCACAGATACGCAGTATTTT.

The J gene is TRBJ2-5, the V gene TRBV5-1; 12 nucleotides agree with TRBD2. The germline gives CDR1 SGHRS, CDR2 YFSETQ. The CDR3 has 16 residues. The V gene end was trimmed by 6 bases and the J gene end by 5 bases; junction bases not matched to a gene: 11. CDR3 amino acids: CASMSSGGAVRETQYF. The CDR3 bases are TGCGCCAGCATGTCTAGCGGGGGGGCCGTCAGGGAGACCCAGTACTTC.

The rearrangement links TRBV5-1 to TRBJ1-2, with D hard to call. V shed 4 bases and J shed 7 bases, with 20 bases lying between them. Looked up from germline, CDR1 is SGHRS and CDR2 is YFSETQ. This CDR3 has 15 amino acids. The CDR3 is CASSPEPGQFGGYTF. The CDR3 DNA is TGCGCCAGCAGCCCAGAGCCAGGCCAATTTGGTGGCTACACCTTC.

This chain links TRBV5-5 with TRBJ2-7; D is possibly TRBD1 (6 bases). The CDR3 runs 13 residues. Germline V CDR1 and CDR2: SGHKS, YYEKEE (reference sequence). V shed 4 bases and J shed 1 base, with 9 bases lying between them. CDR3 residues: CASSRGSSYEQYF. In nucleotides, the CDR3 is TGTGCCAGCAGCAGGGGGTCATCCTACGAGCAGTACTTC.